The rows below give T cell receptor beta chains drawn from one sample of a study of blood T cell repertoires in COVID-19. The table came from immunoSEQ multiplex PCR; TCRdb's copy has only in-frame clones and leaves some out. The data contain 180,000 or so clones, 75% to 90% of them singletons. The specimen sequenced was PBMCs or T cells enriched from blood (not recorded which). The receptors shown here come from a woman aged 55-69 years who had recovered from COVID-19. Both conserved end residues are part of each CDR3. The order of the fields is clone size, J gene, D gene, V gene, CDR3 DNA, CDR3 protein. A D gene is named only where the DNA matches it firmly. The size field is filled for only some rows; it gives once, few, many or a size class.

clone_size: NA
j_call: TRBJ2-3
d_call: TRBD2
v_call: TRBV11-2
cdr3_nt: TGTGCCAGCAGCTTAGCGGGGGGGCAAGGAGATACGCAGTATTTT
cdr3_aa: CASSLAGGQGDTQYF

clone_size: NA
j_call: TRBJ2-7
d_call: NA
v_call: TRBV10-3
cdr3_nt: TGTGCCGCGCGGGGTCTACTGAGGGGAGAGCAGTACTTC
cdr3_aa: CAARGLLRGEQYF

clone_size: NA
j_call: TRBJ1-1
d_call: NA
v_call: TRBV10-1
cdr3_nt: TGCGCCAGCAGCGATTCAAGGTTGACGGGGAACACTGAAGCTTTCTTT
cdr3_aa: CASSDSRLTGNTEAFF

clone_size: once
j_call: TRBJ1-5
d_call: TRBD1
v_call: TRBV15
cdr3_nt: TGTGCCACCAGCAGAGACCCACGGAGGACAGGGTGGGCTCAGCCCCAGCATTTT
cdr3_aa: CATSRDPRRTGWAQPQHF

clone_size: NA
j_call: TRBJ2-7
d_call: TRBD2
v_call: TRBV19
cdr3_nt: TGTGCCAGTAGTGCCCCAAAAACTAGCGGGAGTTCCTACGAGCAGTACTTC
cdr3_aa: CASSAPKTSGSSYEQYF

clone_size: few
j_call: TRBJ2-2
d_call: TRBD1
v_call: TRBV11-2
cdr3_nt: TGTGCCAGCAGACACTATCGACAGGGGGGCGCCGGGGAGCTGTTTTTT
cdr3_aa: CASRHYRQGGAGELFF

clone_size: NA
j_call: TRBJ1-6
d_call: TRBD1
v_call: TRBV14
cdr3_nt: TGTGCCAGCAGCCTCGCACAGGGGGTTATTTCACCCCTCCACTTT
cdr3_aa: CASSLAQGVISPLHF

clone_size: NA
j_call: TRBJ2-2
d_call: TRBD1
v_call: TRBV9
cdr3_nt: TGTGCCAGCAGTTACGGGACAGGGGGCCACCCGAACACCGGGGAGCTGTTTTTT
cdr3_aa: CASSYGTGGHPNTGELFF

clone_size: NA
j_call: TRBJ1-1
d_call: NA
v_call: TRBV2
cdr3_nt: TGTGCCAGCAGTGAAGGGGCCTTTGTTGACACTGAAGCTTTCTTT
cdr3_aa: CASSEGAFVDTEAFF

clone_size: NA
j_call: TRBJ2-7
d_call: NA
v_call: TRBV6-1
cdr3_nt: TGTGCCAGCAGTGACATTGCAGGACAGCCAGGGGTGCAGTACTTC
cdr3_aa: CASSDIAGQPGVQYF

clone_size: NA
j_call: TRBJ1-1
d_call: TRBD1
v_call: TRBV5-4
cdr3_nt: TGTGCCAGCAGACAAATCGGGGGGACAGGGGCTAACACTGAAGCTTTCTTT
cdr3_aa: CASRQIGGTGANTEAFF

clone_size: NA
j_call: TRBJ2-1
d_call: TRBD2
v_call: TRBV7-6
cdr3_nt: TGTGCCAGCAGCCTAATAGCGGGATACTCCTACAATGAGCAGTTCTTC
cdr3_aa: CASSLIAGYSYNEQFF

clone_size: NA
j_call: TRBJ2-3
d_call: NA
v_call: TRBV28
cdr3_nt: TGTGCCAGCAGCCCCCGAGGGGGTCAAAATACGCAGTATTTT
cdr3_aa: CASSPRGGQNTQYF

clone_size: NA
j_call: TRBJ2-1
d_call: NA
v_call: TRBV18
cdr3_nt: TGTGCCAGCTCACCAAGCCGGGACTTCAGCTACAATGAGCAGTTCTTC
cdr3_aa: CASSPSRDFSYNEQFF

clone_size: NA
j_call: TRBJ2-1
d_call: TRBD2
v_call: TRBV10-2
cdr3_nt: TGCGCCAGCACGAAGAGCGGGAGGGCCTACAATGAGCAGTTCTTC
cdr3_aa: CASTKSGRAYNEQFF

clone_size: NA
j_call: TRBJ1-4
d_call: TRBD1
v_call: TRBV9
cdr3_nt: TGTGCCAGCAGCGGGCAGGGGGGTTCGAATGAAAAACTGTTTTTT
cdr3_aa: CASSGQGGSNEKLFF

clone_size: NA
j_call: TRBJ1-1
d_call: NA
v_call: TRBV11-3
cdr3_nt: TGTGCCAGCAGCCGTACAGGGTACAATGAAGCTTTCTTT
cdr3_aa: CASSRTGYNEAFF

clone_size: NA
j_call: TRBJ1-6
d_call: NA
v_call: TRBV16
cdr3_nt: TGTGCCAGCAGCCAAGGACAGCCTGGGAGCTCCTATAATTCACCCCTCCACTTT
cdr3_aa: CASSQGQPGSSYNSPLHF

clone_size: NA
j_call: TRBJ2-2
d_call: NA
v_call: TRBV2
cdr3_nt: TGTGCCAGCGACATCGGCACCGGGGAGCTGTTTTTT
cdr3_aa: CASDIGTGELFF

clone_size: NA
j_call: TRBJ1-4
d_call: TRBD1
v_call: TRBV9
cdr3_nt: TGTGCCAGCAGCATCGGACAGGGGGGTGAAAAACTGTTTTTT
cdr3_aa: CASSIGQGGEKLFF

clone_size: once
j_call: TRBJ1-4
d_call: NA
v_call: TRBV25-1
cdr3_nt: TGTGCCAGCAGTGGGGGGACCCACGGGGGTGAAAAACTGTTTTTT
cdr3_aa: CASSGGTHGGEKLFF

clone_size: few
j_call: TRBJ2-2
d_call: TRBD1
v_call: TRBV7-6
cdr3_nt: TGTGCCAGCAGCCCTGGGACAGGGGGCTTCACCGGGGAGCTGTTTTTT
cdr3_aa: CASSPGTGGFTGELFF

clone_size: NA
j_call: TRBJ2-3
d_call: NA
v_call: TRBV5-1
cdr3_nt: TGCGCCAGCAGCTCCCGGGTTCCAGATACGCAGTATTTT
cdr3_aa: CASSSRVPDTQYF

clone_size: NA
j_call: TRBJ2-1
d_call: TRBD1
v_call: TRBV24-1
cdr3_nt: TGTGCCACCAGTGACCCCCTACGACAGGGTCCCTCCTACAATGAGCAGTTCTTC
cdr3_aa: CATSDPLRQGPSYNEQFF

clone_size: NA
j_call: TRBJ1-2
d_call: NA
v_call: TRBV5-1
cdr3_nt: TGCGCCAGCAGCTTGGGACACCAGAACTATGGCTACACCTTC
cdr3_aa: CASSLGHQNYGYTF

clone_size: NA
j_call: TRBJ1-2
d_call: NA
v_call: TRBV4-1
cdr3_nt: TGCGCCAGCAGCCAGCCGGGGACTCTGGGCGGCTACACCTTC
cdr3_aa: CASSQPGTLGGYTF

clone_size: NA
j_call: TRBJ2-7
d_call: NA
v_call: TRBV5-1
cdr3_nt: TGCGCCAGCAGCAACAACCAGGGGTCCGAGCAGTACTTC
cdr3_aa: CASSNNQGSEQYF

clone_size: NA
j_call: TRBJ1-1
d_call: NA
v_call: TRBV2
cdr3_nt: TGTGCCAGCAATAGGGAGAGTGGCAACACTGAAGCTTTCTTT
cdr3_aa: CASNRESGNTEAFF

clone_size: NA
j_call: TRBJ2-3
d_call: NA
v_call: TRBV5-1
cdr3_nt: TGCGCCAGCAGCTCGCAGACAGGATCCACAGATACGCAGTATTTT
cdr3_aa: CASSSQTGSTDTQYF

clone_size: NA
j_call: TRBJ2-5
d_call: TRBD1
v_call: TRBV7-9
cdr3_nt: TGTGCCAGCAGCTCAAGGGGGCCGTCCCAGGAGACCCAGTACTTC
cdr3_aa: CASSSRGPSQETQYF

clone_size: NA
j_call: TRBJ2-2
d_call: NA
v_call: TRBV28
cdr3_nt: TGTGCCAGCTCTCCGGCAGGGGCCACCGGGGAGCTGTTTTTT
cdr3_aa: CASSPAGATGELFF

clone_size: NA
j_call: TRBJ2-5
d_call: TRBD1
v_call: TRBV5-6
cdr3_nt: TGTGCCAGCAGCTTTTCGGACAGGCAAGAGACCCAGTACTTC
cdr3_aa: CASSFSDRQETQYF

clone_size: NA
j_call: TRBJ1-2
d_call: TRBD1
v_call: TRBV24-1
cdr3_nt: TGTGCCATCCAGGGGGAATCAAGCTATGGCTACACCTTC
cdr3_aa: CAIQGESSYGYTF

clone_size: NA
j_call: TRBJ2-2
d_call: NA
v_call: TRBV25-1
cdr3_nt: TGTGCCAGCAGTGCTACGGGTACCGGGGAGCTGTTTTTT
cdr3_aa: CASSATGTGELFF

clone_size: NA
j_call: TRBJ2-1
d_call: NA
v_call: TRBV11-2
cdr3_nt: TGTGCCAGCAGCTTAGATCCCTATAGCGCCCGTTCGAGCTCCTACAATGAGCAGTTCTTC
cdr3_aa: CASSLDPYSARSSSYNEQFF

clone_size: few
j_call: TRBJ1-4
d_call: NA
v_call: TRBV18
cdr3_nt: TGTGCCAGCTCAAACAGCTTACAGCGGGAAAAACTGTTTTTT
cdr3_aa: CASSNSLQREKLFF